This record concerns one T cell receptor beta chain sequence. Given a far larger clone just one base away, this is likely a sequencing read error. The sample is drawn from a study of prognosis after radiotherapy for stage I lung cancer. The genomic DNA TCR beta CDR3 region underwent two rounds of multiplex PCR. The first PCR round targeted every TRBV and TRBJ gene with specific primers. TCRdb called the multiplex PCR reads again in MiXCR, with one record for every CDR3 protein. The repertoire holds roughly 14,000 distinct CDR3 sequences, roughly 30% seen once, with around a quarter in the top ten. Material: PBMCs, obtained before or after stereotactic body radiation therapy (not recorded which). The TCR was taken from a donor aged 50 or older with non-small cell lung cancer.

The CDR3 DNA follows: TGTGCCAGCAGTGAATGGGAAGAGCAGTTCTTC. Protein sequence: CASSEWEEQFF. V usage is TRBV6-1 and J usage is TRBJ2-5, with D unresolved. The end of the DNA fits TRBJ2-1 better, so the J call may be wrong. The CDR3 totals 11 residues. CDR1 is MNHNS and CDR2 is SASEGT in the germline V gene.